This entry lists 22 T cell receptor beta chains sequenced from one sample in a study of metastatic and nonmetastatic thyroid tumors. TCRdb recomputed clones from the PCR reads via MiXCR. The table lists about 40,000 clones, over 10% of them singletons. Thyroid surgery had not been preceded by any treatment in any patient. Sequences were obtained from blood. These receptors all stem from a female donor with papillary thyroid cancer or a benign thyroid nodule (not recorded which). Some clones in this sample may be carry-over from other donors' samples.

This clone was counted many times. The rearrangement uses TRBV12-3 or TRBV12-4 and TRBJ2-1; the D gene is possibly TRBD2 (6 bases). The CDR3 is 14 residues long. Trimming took off 3 bases at V and 10 bases at J, with 16 bases between the two ends. The CDR3 loop reads CASSFEPNLAEQFF. DNA of the CDR3: TGTGCCAGCAGTTTTGAGCCCAATCTAGCGGAGCAGTTCTTC.

This clone has at least ten counts. The J gene is TRBJ2-3, the V gene TRBV20-1; 11 positions agree with TRBD2. Trimming removed 1 base from V and 2 bases from J; junction bases left unmatched: 8. Germline V gives CDR1 DFQATT, CDR2 SNEGSKA (reference sequence). CDR3 length equals 17 residues. The CDR3 spells CSARGGLAGGHTDTQYF. CDR3 nucleotides: TGCAGTGCTAGAGGGGGGCTAGCGGGAGGACACACAGATACGCAGTATTTT.

This clone was counted a few times. The chain has TRBV6-4 and TRBJ2-1; perhaps D is TRBD1 or TRBD2 (5 bases each). CDR3 length equals 12 residues. Germline CDR1 is MRHNA and CDR2 is SNTAGT. V lost 4 bases and J lost 14, with 15 bases in between. The CDR3 nucleotides are TGTGCCAGCAGTGGACCGGGGCCGTTGAAGTTCTTC. Residues: CASSGPGPLKFF.

This clone came up many times. This rearrangement joins TRBV5-1 to TRBJ2-5, with 8 bases matching TRBD1. The CDR3 consists of 17 residues. V gave up 5 bases and J gave up 1 base; unmatched junction bases: 13. Germline V gene lookup returns CDR1 SGHRS and CDR2 YFSETQ. CDR3 coding DNA: TGCGCCAGCAGGCCCCAACCACAGGGGGTCTCCCAAGAGACCCAGTACTTC. Its translation: CASRPQPQGVSQETQYF.

The genes are TRBV6-7 and TRBJ2-7, with D perhaps TRBD2 (7 bases). TRBV6-7 falls under the ORF class, with uncertain function. Trimming removed 4 bases at V and 1 base at J, with 14 bases between. This CDR3 has 15 residues. The CDR3 DNA sequence: TGTGCCAGCAGTTCGGGGGGCAGTCGATCCTACGAGCAGTACTTC. It yields the protein CASSSGGSRSYEQYF.

The sample holds many counts of this clone. The chain links TRBV2 to TRBJ1-2; D gene unclear. The CDR3 consists of 14 residues. In germline, CDR1 is SNHLY, CDR2 FYNNEI. V was clipped by 10 bases and J by 0 bases, with 15 bases between them. The CDR3, as DNA: TGTGCCAAAGGTCAGGCCTCAGCTAACTATGGCTACACCTTC. Its protein is CAKGQASANYGYTF. Full variable domain (outside the CDR3, taken from reference TRBV2 and TRBJ1-2): EPEVTQTPSHQVTQMGQEVILRCVPISNHLYFYWYRQILGQKVEFLVSFYNNEISEKSEIFDDQFSVERPDGSNFTLKIRSTKLEDSAMYFCAKGQASANYGYTFGSGTRLTVV.

For this clone: This may be a read error, as it is one base from a much larger clone. The chain uses TRBV28 and TRBJ2-3; D is undetermined. This CDR3 is 14 amino acids long. CDR1 is MDHEN and CDR2 is SYDVKM in the germline V gene. Trimming shortened V by 5 bases and J by 2 bases, and 11 bases separated the two germline ends. CDR3 nucleotides: TGTGCCAGCAGTATCAGCGCCATCACAGATACGCAGTATTTT. This encodes CASSISAITDTQYF.

This clone was counted many times. The J gene is TRBJ2-5, the V gene TRBV6-1; tentatively, D is TRBD1 or TRBD2 (5 bases each). Germline CDR1 is MNHNS and CDR2 is SASEGT. The V and J ends lost 4 bases and 9 bases respectively, with 12 bases between them. The CDR3 has 12 amino acids. CDR3 bases: TGTGCCAGCAGTGGCGGTGGGGACCCCCAGTACTTC. Its translation is CASSGGGDPQYF.

This clone has more than one count but fewer than ten. V and J are TRBV6-1 and TRBJ2-5; no clear D. This CDR3 has 14 residues. The germline V and J ends were trimmed by 4 bases and 1 base, with 10 bases remaining between them. The V gene's germline CDR1 is MNHNS and CDR2 SASEGT. DNA of the CDR3: TGTGCCAGCAGTGTTCGTTGGATCCAAGAGACCCAGTACTTC. Its translation is CASSVRWIQETQYF.

This clone was observed many times. The chain combines TRBV24-1 with TRBJ1-1, with D uncertain. Germline V gene data show CDR1 as KGHDR and CDR2 as SFDVKD. This CDR3 is built from 14 residues. The V gene lost 7 bases and the J gene lost 0 bases, with 11 bases spanning the gap. The CDR3 loop reads CATSPGPLNTEAFF. The CDR3 DNA sequence: TGTGCCACCAGCCCAGGACCCCTGAACACTGAAGCTTTCTTT.

This clone was picked up many times. The gene calls are TRBV20-1 and TRBJ1-3, with 8 bases matching TRBD1. After removal of 5 bases from V and 3 bases from J, the junction contained 6 bases not matched to a gene. CDR3 size: 14 residues. Germline values: CDR1 DFQATT, CDR2 SNEGSKA (reference sequence). In DNA, the CDR3 is TGCAGTGCTGACGACAGGGGCGTTGGAAACACCATATATTTT. Its translation is CSADDRGVGNTIYF.

This chain joins TRBV12-3 or TRBV12-4 and TRBJ2-2, with D tentatively TRBD1 or TRBD2 (6 bases each). The CDR3 length is 15 residues. Between the trimmed V and J ends, which lost 7 bases and 1 base, there was a span of 13 bases. CDR3 sequence reads: CASNPRGENTGELFF. The CDR3 region has the DNA TGTGCCAGCAACCCTAGGGGGGAGAACACCGGGGAGCTGTTTTTT.

This rearrangement joins TRBV9 to TRBJ2-5; 8 nucleotides agree with TRBD1. Trimming took 4 bases from V and 2 from J; bases not matched to a gene: 7. CDR3 size: 15 residues. Germline CDR1 is SGDLS and CDR2 is YYNGEE. The DNA of the CDR3 is TGTGCCAGCAGCCCAAATGACAGGGGTCAAGAGACCCAGTACTTC. Translation gives CASSPNDRGQETQYF.

This clone appeared a single time. The chain joins TRBV14 to TRBJ2-3; 12 nucleotides agree with TRBD1. This CDR3 has 19 residues. J gave up 1 base and V 3 bases, and 11 bases lay outside the gene matches. CDR1 and CDR2 (germline): SGHDN, FVKESK. CDR3 nucleotide sequence: TGTGCCAGCAGCCACTGGGACAGGGGGCGCTATTGGGGCACAGATACGCAGTATTTT. As protein: CASSHWDRGRYWGTDTQYF.

In this sample, this clone turned up many times. The chain has TRBV27 and TRBJ2-3; D gene uncertain. There are 13 residues in the CDR3. V dropped 3 bases and J dropped 3 bases, with 7 bases sitting between them. Germline lookup yields CDR1 MNHEY and CDR2 SMNVEV (reference sequence). The CDR3 nucleotides are TGTGCCAGCAGTTTGATATCGACAGATACGCAGTATTTT. Amino acids: CASSLISTDTQYF.

This clone has a count of ten or more. CDR3 loop: CASSLLVQGDREQFF. In DNA, the CDR3 is TGTGCCAGCAGTTTATTAGTACAGGGGGATCGGGAGCAGTTCTTC. The chain is built from TRBV28 and TRBJ2-1; TRBD1 matches 8 bases. CDR3 length: 15 residues. From germline, CDR1 is MDHEN and CDR2 SYDVKM. V was clipped by 1 base and J by 10 bases; unmatched bases: 9.

Many counts were recorded for this clone. One end of the junction does not line up with germline, which may come from a read error. Additional DNA sequences in this sample encode the identical CDR3. The chain recombines TRBV20-1 with TRBJ2-3, with 8 bases aligning to TRBD2. There are 13 residues in the CDR3. Germline CDR1 is DFQATT and CDR2 is SNEGSKA (reference sequence). CDR3 in amino acids: CSAQAGVRDTQYF. CDR3 sequence (DNA): TGCAGTGCTCAAGCGGGAGTCAGAGATACGCAGTACTTT.

This clone was observed many times. The J gene is TRBJ1-6, the V gene TRBV5-6; possible D gene TRBD1, 5 bases. CDR1 and CDR2 from the germline V gene are SGHDT and YYEEEE. V was clipped by 0 bases and J by 6 bases, with 10 bases between them. The length of the CDR3 is 15 residues. CDR3 nucleotides: TGTGCCAGCAGCTTGGGCCAGGGACTTAATTCACCCCTCCACTTT. Amino acids: CASSLGQGLNSPLHF.

The chain uses TRBV5-1 and TRBJ2-7; D may match TRBD1 or TRBD2 (5 bases each). V lost 1 base and J 2 bases, leaving 13 bases between the germline ends. Germline V gives CDR1 SGHRS, CDR2 YFSETQ. CDR3 size: 15 residues. CDR3 sequence: CASSLYGDRTYEQYF. The DNA of the CDR3 is TGCGCCAGCAGCTTGTATGGGGACCGTACCTACGAGCAGTACTTC.

This clone was recorded a few times. The chain combines TRBV27 with TRBJ2-1; 12 bases align to TRBD2. Germline values: CDR1 MNHEY, CDR2 SMNVEV (reference sequence). V lost 4 bases, J lost 8 bases, and 6 bases stayed unmatched. The length of the CDR3 is 15 residues. The CDR3 sequence is CASSSQTSGRHEQFF. For the CDR3, the DNA is TGTGCCAGCAGTTCTCAGACTAGCGGGAGACATGAGCAGTTCTTC.

This clone was seen repeatedly, ten times or more. A much larger clone lies one base from this, so it may be a read error. The chain combines TRBV5-1 with TRBJ1-1; TRBD1 might be the D (6 bases). Deletions cut 3 bases from V and 1 base from J, with 7 bases between. CDR1 and CDR2 from the germline V gene are SGHRS and YFSETQ. The CDR3 length is 13 residues. DNA for the CDR3: TGCGCCAGCAGCTCACAGGGGAACACTGAAGCTTTCTTT. It specifies CASSSQGNTEAFF.

There are many counts of this clone. The chain has TRBV15 and TRBJ2-1; TRBD2 agrees at 9 bases. CDR1 is LNHNV, CDR2 YYDKDF, per germline (reference sequence). J was trimmed by 7 bases and V by 5 bases; bases with no gene match: 12. CDR3 length equals 16 residues. The chain's CDR3 is CATSLGAGLARNEQFF. For the CDR3, the DNA is TGTGCCACCAGCTTGGGGGCCGGACTAGCGAGGAATGAGCAGTTCTTC. The complete variable domain, with remaining parts taken from reference TRBV15 and TRBJ2-1, reads DAMVIQNPRYQVTQFGKPVTLSCSQTLNHNVMYWYQQKSSQAPKLLFHYYDKDFNNEADTPDNFQSRRPNTSFCFLDIRSPGLGDTAMYLCATSLGAGLARNEQFFGPGTRLTVL.